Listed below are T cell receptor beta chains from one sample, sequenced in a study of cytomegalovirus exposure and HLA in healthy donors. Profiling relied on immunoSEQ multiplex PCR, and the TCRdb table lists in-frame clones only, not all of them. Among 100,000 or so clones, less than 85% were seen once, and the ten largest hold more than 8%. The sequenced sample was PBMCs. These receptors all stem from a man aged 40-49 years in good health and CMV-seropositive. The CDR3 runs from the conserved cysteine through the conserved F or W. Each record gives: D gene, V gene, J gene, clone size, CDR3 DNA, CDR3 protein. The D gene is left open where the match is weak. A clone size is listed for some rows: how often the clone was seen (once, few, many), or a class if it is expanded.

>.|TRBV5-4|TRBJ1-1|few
TGTGCCAGCAGCTTTCAGGCCACTGAAGCTTTCTTT
CASSFQATEAFF
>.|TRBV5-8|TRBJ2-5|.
TGTGCCAGCAGTCTTCGAGAGGAGACCCAGTACTTC
CASSLREETQYF
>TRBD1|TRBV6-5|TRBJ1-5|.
TGTGCCAGCAGGACGACAGGGGCCAATCAGCCCCAGCATTTT
CASRTTGANQPQHF
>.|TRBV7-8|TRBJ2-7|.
TGTGCCAGCAGTGTCGACAGGCCACCCGGGGAGCAGTACTTC
CASSVDRPPGEQYF
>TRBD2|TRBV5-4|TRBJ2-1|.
TGTGCCAGCAGCTCTAGCGGGAGCTACAATGAGCAGTTCTTC
CASSSSGSYNEQFF
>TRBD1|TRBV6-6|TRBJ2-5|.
TGTGCCAGCAGTTCCCCGGACAGGGGCCCTCCTGAGCAGTACTTC
CASSSPDRGPPEQYF
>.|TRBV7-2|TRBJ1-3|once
TGTGCCAGCAGCTTACGAGGATACTCTGGCAACACCATATATTTT
CASSLRGYSGNTIYF
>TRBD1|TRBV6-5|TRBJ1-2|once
TGTGCCAGCAGACGAACAGGGGTCTACGGCTACACCTTC
CASRRTGVYGYTF
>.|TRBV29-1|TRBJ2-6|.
TGCAGCGTCCCCGAGGGGGGGACGTTGATGGCTGGGGCCAACGTCCTGACTTTC
CSVPEGGTLMAGANVLTF
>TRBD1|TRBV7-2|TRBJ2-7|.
TGTGCCAGCAGCACCAGACAGGGGTCCTACGAGCAGTACTTC
CASSTRQGSYEQYF